This entry lists 7 T cell receptor beta chains sequenced from one sample in a study of shared clonotypes between healthy human individuals. The table came from immunoSEQ multiplex PCR; TCRdb's copy has only in-frame clones and leaves some out. The sample records about 980,000 clones, over 75% being singletons. Material for sequencing was memory CD4+ T cells sorted from blood. The subset: CD45RA-negative fraction. These receptors were obtained from a man aged 18 to 29 in good health.

The chain links TRBV19 to TRBJ2-2; D is undetermined. This CDR3 is 14 amino acids long. The germline V and J ends were trimmed by 5 bases and 5 bases, with 12 bases remaining between them. Germline V gene lookup returns CDR1 LNHDA and CDR2 SQIVND (reference sequence). Here the CDR3 reads CASSRPDTTGELFF. CDR3 nucleotide sequence: TGTGCCAGTAGTCGGCCTGACACGACCGGGGAGCTGTTTTTT.

This clone was recorded only once. A much bigger clone sits one base away, suggesting this may be a read error. The rearrangement joins TRBV5-4 to TRBJ2-5; 9 nucleotides align to TRBD2. The junction had 4 bases not matched to a gene; V was cut back by 0 bases and J by 1 base. The CDR3 sequence is 16 residues long. In germline, CDR1 is SGHNT, CDR2 YYREEE (reference sequence). The CDR3: CASSLGASGAQETQYF. The CDR3 DNA reads TGTGCCAGCAGCTTGGGGGCTAGCGGGGCCCAAGAGACCCAGTACTTC.

V usage is TRBV6-6 and J usage is TRBJ1-2, with TRBD1 matching over 8 bases. The CDR3 loop spans 15 amino acids. Germline V CDR1 and CDR2: MNHNY, SVGAGI (reference sequence). Trimming took 6 bases from V and 8 from J; bases not matched to a gene: 14. The CDR3 nucleotides read TGTGCCAGCAGCCATGGACAGGGAGCCCCCACGGGCTACACCTTC. Its protein is CASSHGQGAPTGYTF.

In nucleotides, the CDR3 is TGCGCCAGCAGCCGGACCTTTGGGGGGAATGAGCAGTTCTTC. Translating it yields CASSRTFGGNEQFF. V usage is TRBV10-1 and J usage is TRBJ2-1, with D maybe TRBD2 (6 bases). The CDR3 consists of 14 residues. CDR1 WNHNN and CDR2 SYGVQD come from the germline V gene (reference sequence). V dropped 6 bases and J dropped 7 bases, with 16 bases sitting between them.

This clone was detected only once. The chain employs TRBV4-1 and TRBJ2-1; 9 bases line up with TRBD1. Germline V gives CDR1 MGHRA, CDR2 YSYEKL. The CDR3 loop spans 16 amino acids. Trimming removed 4 bases from V and 6 bases from J; junction bases left unmatched: 10. CDR3 protein: CASSPGGQGLGNEQFF. The CDR3 bases are TGCGCCAGCAGCCCCGGGGGACAGGGTTTGGGCAATGAGCAGTTCTTC.

V is TRBV19 and J is TRBJ1-1, with 7 bases that match TRBD1. Germline V gene data show CDR1 as LNHDA and CDR2 as SQIVND (reference sequence). The CDR3 loop spans 14 amino acids. Losses at the gene ends were 5 bases for V and 4 bases for J; bases not matched to a gene: 7. The CDR3 nucleotides are TGTGCCAGTAGTCCCGACAGGGTTGGCACTGAAGCTTTCTTT. Translation gives CASSPDRVGTEAFF.

The chain is built from TRBV5-1 and TRBJ2-5; 9 bases agree with TRBD2. J was trimmed by 3 bases and V by 1 base; bases with no gene match: 7. This CDR3 region has 16 residues. In germline, CDR1 is SGHRS, CDR2 YFSETQ. The CDR3 sequence: CASSLLGGGAEETQYF. The CDR3 nucleotides read TGCGCCAGCAGCTTGCTCGGCGGGGGGGCCGAAGAGACCCAGTACTTC. Looking up the rest from reference TRBV5-1 and TRBJ2-5 gives the full variable domain: KAGVTQTPRYLIKTRGQQVTLSCSPISGHRSVSWYQQTPGQGLQFLFEYFSETQRNKGNFPGRFSGRQFSNSRSEMNVSTLELGDSALYLCASSLLGGGAEETQYFGPGTRLLVL.